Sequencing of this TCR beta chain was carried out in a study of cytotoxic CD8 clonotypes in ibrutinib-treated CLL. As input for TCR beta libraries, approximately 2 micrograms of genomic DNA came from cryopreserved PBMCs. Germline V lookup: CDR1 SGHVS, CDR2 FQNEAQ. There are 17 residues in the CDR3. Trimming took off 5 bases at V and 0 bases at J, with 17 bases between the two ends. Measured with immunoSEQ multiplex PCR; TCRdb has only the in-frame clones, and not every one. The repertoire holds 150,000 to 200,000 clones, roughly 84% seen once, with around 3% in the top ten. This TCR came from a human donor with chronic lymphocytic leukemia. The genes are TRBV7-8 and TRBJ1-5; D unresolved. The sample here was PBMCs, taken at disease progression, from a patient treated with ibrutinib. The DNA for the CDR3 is TGTGCCAGCAGCCCACTAGGTCAGTCCTATAGCAATCAGCCCCAGCATTTT. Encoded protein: CASSPLGQSYSNQPQHF.